Below are 10 T cell receptor beta chains sequenced from a single sample in a study of cytomegalovirus exposure and HLA in healthy donors. Amplification used 60 Vbeta primers and 13 Jbeta primers. Only in-frame clones appear in the TCRdb table, and some are missing; sequencing was by immunoSEQ multiplex PCR. The repertoire consists of 80,000 to 95,000 clones, with about 73% occurring once and the leading ten covering more than 12%. Sequencing was done on a sample of PBMCs. These receptors were collected from a woman between 45 and 60 years old in good health and CMV-seropositive.

The chain is built from TRBV29-1 and TRBJ2-5, with D tentatively TRBD2 (6 bases). The germline V gene has CDR1 SQVTM and CDR2 ANQGSEA. The CDR3 is made up of 13 amino acids. V gave up 2 bases and J gave up 4 bases, with 11 bases separating them. The CDR3 nucleotides are TGCAGCGTTGAAACGGCAGCGGGAGAGACCCAGTACTTC. Amino acid sequence: CSVETAAGETQYF.

In DNA, the CDR3 is TGTGCCAGCAGTTACTTGTTACAATCTGGGGCCAACGTCCTGACTTTC. Its translation is CASSYLLQSGANVLTF. The genes are TRBV6-6 and TRBJ2-6; D remains ambiguous. This CDR3 has 16 amino acids. Germline CDR1 and CDR2: MNHNY and SVGAGI (reference sequence). Trimming removed 1 base from V and 1 base from J, with 8 bases in between.

The rearrangement joins TRBV10-3 to TRBJ1-2, with TRBD1 matching over 8 bases. From germline, CDR1 is ENHRY and CDR2 SYGVKD. The ends lost 4 bases at V and 4 bases at J; junction bases unmatched: 2. The length of the CDR3 is 13 residues. In DNA form, the CDR3 reads TGTGCCATCAGTGGTGGACAGGGCTATGGCTACACCTTC. It codes for CAISGGQGYGYTF.

The chain's CDR3 is CASSRQAGARGTEAFF. DNA of the CDR3: TGTGCCAGCAGCAGGCAGGCGGGGGCGAGGGGCACTGAAGCTTTCTTT. The chain employs TRBV5-8 and TRBJ1-1, with a tentative D call TRBD1 (6 bases). V gave up 4 bases and J gave up 4 bases, with 20 bases separating them. This CDR3 region has 16 residues. Germline V gene lookup returns CDR1 SGHTS and CDR2 YDEGEE.

CDR3 DNA: TGTGCCAGCAGCCAGAACAGGGGTGAAGGCTACACCTTC. Translation: CASSQNRGEGYTF. The chain joins TRBV4-2 to TRBJ1-2, with 7 nucleotides matching TRBD1. The length of the CDR3 is 13 residues. Trimming took 3 bases from V and 8 from J; bases not matched to a gene: 6. Germline CDR1 is LGHNA and CDR2 is YNFKEQ.

CDR3 in amino acids: CSVAQGALGEQFF. The CDR3 coding sequence is TGCAGCGTTGCACAGGGGGCTCTCGGCGAGCAGTTCTTC. This chain connects TRBV29-1 to TRBJ2-1; 9 bases match TRBD1. Germline V gene lookup returns CDR1 SQVTM and CDR2 ANQGSEA. The V and J ends lost 4 bases and 10 bases, in that order; junction bases with no gene match: 8. The CDR3 covers 13 residues.

This clone was picked up a small number of times. The rearrangement links TRBV5-4 to TRBJ2-3; D is undetermined. V was cut by 2 bases and J by 3 bases, with 4 bases left in between. The germline CDR1 and CDR2 sequences are SGHNT and YYREEE (reference sequence). The CDR3 runs 12 residues. CDR3 sequence reads: CASSFQTDTQYF. For the CDR3, the DNA is TGTGCCAGCAGCTTTCAAACAGATACGCAGTATTTT.

This clone showed up just a few times. The rearrangement links TRBV6-7 to TRBJ2-7; 10 bases line up with TRBD1. TRBV6-7 carries the ORF label, with uncertain function. The CDR3 spans 15 residues. J gave up 2 bases and V 6 bases, and 7 bases lay outside the gene matches. CDR3 residues: CASSPWDRGTYEQYF. DNA for the CDR3: TGTGCCAGCAGCCCTTGGGACAGGGGAACCTACGAGCAGTACTTC.

The table lists this clone with a count of one. The chain joins TRBV7-9 to TRBJ2-7; D might be TRBD2 (6 bases). V gave up 1 base and J gave up 1 base, with 8 bases separating them. Germline V gene sequence: CDR1 SEHNR, CDR2 FQNEAQ (reference sequence). This CDR3 contains 14 residues. The CDR3 nucleotides read TGTGCCAGCAGCTTAGGCGGGGAGTCCTACGAGCAGTACTTC. Protein sequence: CASSLGGESYEQYF.

This chain joins TRBV6-5 and TRBJ2-7; 12 nucleotides match TRBD1. The germline V gene has CDR1 MNHEY and CDR2 SVGAGI. J gave up 5 bases and V 5 bases, and 7 bases lay outside the gene matches. The CDR3 consists of 15 residues. The CDR3 here is CASSLTGTGGNEQYF. CDR3 sequence (DNA): TGTGCCAGCAGTCTTACCGGGACAGGGGGCAACGAGCAGTACTTC.